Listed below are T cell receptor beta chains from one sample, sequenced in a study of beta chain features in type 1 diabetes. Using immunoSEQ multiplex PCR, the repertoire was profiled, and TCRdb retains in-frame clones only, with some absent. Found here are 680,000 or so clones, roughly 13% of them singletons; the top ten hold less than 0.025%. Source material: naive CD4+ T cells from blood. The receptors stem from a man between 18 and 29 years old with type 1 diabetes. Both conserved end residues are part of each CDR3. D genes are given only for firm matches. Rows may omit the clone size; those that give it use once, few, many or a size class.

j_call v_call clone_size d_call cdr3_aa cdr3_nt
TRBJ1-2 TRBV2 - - CASSEALRVVFNYGYTF TGTGCCAGCAGTGAAGCGCTCAGGGTTGTGTTTAACTATGGCTACACCTTC
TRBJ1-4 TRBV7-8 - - CASKQSGGKLFF TGTGCCAGCAAACAGTCCGGCGGAAAACTGTTTTTT
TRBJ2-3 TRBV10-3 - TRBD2 CAISSSGGLTYTDTQYF TGTGCCATCAGTAGTAGCGGGGGCCTAACCTACACAGATACGCAGTATTTT
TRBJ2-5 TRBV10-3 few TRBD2 CAISEGLAGGHQETQYF TGTGCCATCAGTGAGGGGCTAGCGGGGGGACACCAAGAGACCCAGTACTTC
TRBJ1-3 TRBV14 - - CAWGVASGNTIYF TGTGCGTGGGGCGTCGCCTCTGGAAACACCATATATTTT
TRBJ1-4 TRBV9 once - CASSVGISATNEKLFF TGTGCCAGCAGCGTAGGCATCTCGGCGACTAATGAAAAACTGTTTTTT
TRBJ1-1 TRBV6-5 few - CASRPGGWGEAFF TGTGCCAGCCGGCCCGGGGGCTGGGGTGAAGCTTTCTTT
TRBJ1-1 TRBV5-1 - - CASSLGGPYTEAFF TGCGCCAGCAGCTTGGGCGGACCTTACACTGAAGCTTTCTTT
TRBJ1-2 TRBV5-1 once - CASSLRPRGGYTF TGCGCCAGCAGCCTCCGACCGCGAGGAGGCTACACCTTC
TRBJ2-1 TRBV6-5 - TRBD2 CASSWASGALNEQFF TGTGCCAGCAGTTGGGCTAGCGGGGCCCTCAATGAGCAGTTCTTC
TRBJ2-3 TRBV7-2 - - CASSLVVDTQYF TGTGCCAGCAGCTTAGTGGTAGATACGCAGTATTTT
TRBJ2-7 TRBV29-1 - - CSVEEPGLLYEQYF TGCAGCGTTGAAGAACCAGGACTCCTCTACGAGCAGTACTTC
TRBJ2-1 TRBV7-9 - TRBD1 CASSLQGNEQFF TGTGCCAGCAGCCTACAGGGGAATGAGCAGTTCTTC
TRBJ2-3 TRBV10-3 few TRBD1 CAISGGTGTDTQYF TGTGCCATCAGTGGGGGGACAGGGACAGATACGCAGTATTTT
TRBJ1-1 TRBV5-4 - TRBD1 CASSTVNRGRTEAFF TGTGCCAGCAGCACAGTTAACAGGGGTCGGACTGAAGCTTTCTTT
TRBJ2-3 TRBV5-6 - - CASSYSTDTQYF TGTGCCAGCAGCTACAGCACAGATACGCAGTATTTT
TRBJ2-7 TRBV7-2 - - CASSLAYGAYEQYF TGTGCCAGCAGTTTGGCGTATGGGGCCTACGAGCAGTACTTC